This T cell receptor beta chain was recorded in a study of early T cells in non-severe SARS-CoV-2 infection. The CDR3 has 13 residues. The germline gives CDR1 SNHLY, CDR2 FYNNEI. Trimming stripped 8 bases from V and 3 bases from J, with 13 bases between. One entry per CDR3 protein, called by TCRdb with MiXCR from the 5' RACE reads. The sample shows under 70,000 distinct CDR3 sequences, more than 9% of them seen only once. This chain uses TRBV2 with TRBJ2-5; D tentatively reads TRBD1 or TRBD2 (5 bases each). This receptor was taken from an adult who was a healthcare worker with PCR-confirmed SARS-CoV-2 infection or an uninfected control (not recorded which). What was sequenced was whole blood. The CDR3 DNA sequence: TGTGCCAGCGGGGGAGCGGTTAAAGAGACCCAGTACTTC. It translates to CASGGAVKETQYF.